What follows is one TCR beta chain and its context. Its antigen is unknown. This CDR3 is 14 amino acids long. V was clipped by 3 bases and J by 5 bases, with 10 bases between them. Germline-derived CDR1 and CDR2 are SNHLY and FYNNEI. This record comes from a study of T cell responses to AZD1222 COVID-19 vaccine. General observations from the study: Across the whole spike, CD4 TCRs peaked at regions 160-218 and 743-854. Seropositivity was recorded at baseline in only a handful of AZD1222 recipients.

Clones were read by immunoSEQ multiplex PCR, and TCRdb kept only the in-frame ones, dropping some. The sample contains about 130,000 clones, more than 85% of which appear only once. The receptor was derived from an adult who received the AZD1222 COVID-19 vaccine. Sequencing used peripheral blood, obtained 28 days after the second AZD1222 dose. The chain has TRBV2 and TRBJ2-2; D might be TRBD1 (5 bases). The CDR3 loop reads CASSDQGWTGELFF. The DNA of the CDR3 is TGTGCCAGCAGTGACCAGGGATGGACCGGGGAGCTGTTTTTT.